This T cell receptor (beta chain) was observed in a study of blood T cell repertoires in COVID-19. Study-wide context: Samples came from the United States, Italy and Spain, spanning acute and convalescent COVID-19. PBMCs, B-cell-depleted T cells, or T cells provided the cDNA or gDNA that made up the material.

This CDR3 contains 11 residues. V was cut by 3 bases and J by 6 bases, with 2 bases left in between. Using immunoSEQ multiplex PCR, the repertoire was profiled, and TCRdb retains in-frame clones only, with some absent. The repertoire holds 200,000 or so clones, with around 90% as singletons. Sequenced input: peripheral blood. This TCR came from a man aged 60-69 years who had recovered from COVID-19. The rearrangement joins TRBV12-3 or TRBV12-4 to TRBJ2-2; D uncertain. CDR3 DNA: TGTGCCAGCAGTTTCTCCGGGGAGCTGTTTTTT. Translated, it gives CASSFSGELFF.